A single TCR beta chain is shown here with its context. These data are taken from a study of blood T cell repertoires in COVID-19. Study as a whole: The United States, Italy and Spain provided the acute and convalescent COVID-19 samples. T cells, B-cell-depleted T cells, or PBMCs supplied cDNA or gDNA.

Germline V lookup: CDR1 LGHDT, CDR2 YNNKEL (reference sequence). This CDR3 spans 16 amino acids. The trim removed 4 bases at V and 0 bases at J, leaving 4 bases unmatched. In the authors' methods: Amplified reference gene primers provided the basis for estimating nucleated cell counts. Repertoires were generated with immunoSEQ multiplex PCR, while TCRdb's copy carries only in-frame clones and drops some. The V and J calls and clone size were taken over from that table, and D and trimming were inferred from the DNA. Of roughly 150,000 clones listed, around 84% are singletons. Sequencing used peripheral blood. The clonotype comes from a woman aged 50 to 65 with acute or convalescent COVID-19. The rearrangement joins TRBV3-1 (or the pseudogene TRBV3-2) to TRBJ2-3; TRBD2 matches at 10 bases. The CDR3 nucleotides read TGTGCCAGCAGCCCCACTAGCGGGGTTAGCACAGATACGCAGTATTTT. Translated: CASSPTSGVSTDTQYF.